This T cell receptor (beta chain) was recovered during a study of blood T cell repertoires in COVID-19 (dated by TCRdb to the early 2020s). With regard to the full study: The collaborator samples originated in the United States, Italy and Spain and spanned the acute and convalescent phases of COVID-19. The material from the prospective study consisted of cDNA or gDNA derived from T cells, B-cell-depleted T cells, or PBMCs. Deeply sampled blood TCRbeta repertoires from subjects exposed to, actively infected with, or recovered from COVID-19 were included in the dataset. A freely available public database, intended as a resource for researchers studying the immune response to SARS-CoV-2, is where the repertoires were released. Samples came from the ongoing ImmuneRACE study (first 160 participants) plus 1,254 subjects from 6 global collaborators. Nearly every sample came with metadata listing a de-identified subject ID, COVID-19 status, age in years and sex. Where HLA class I and class II types were available, the types were taken from metadata supplied by the sample provider, not from assay-based typing.

The research as a whole found: The quantity of clinical and demographic metadata differed by source and by participant and was supplied without curation.

The immunoSEQ Assay, a bias-controlled multiplex PCR, was used to amplify TCRbeta CDR3 regions from genomic DNA. Per the original workflow: The number of nucleated cells in each sample was estimated from the amplification of reference gene primers within the assay. To quantify the absolute abundance of each unique TCRbeta CDR3 rearrangement, sequence reads were collapsed and filtered. For each sample, productive Simpson clonality was calculated as the square root of Simpson's diversity index across productive rearrangements. As stored in TCRdb, this immuneACCESS dataset retains in-frame rearrangements with V and J assigned. A fraction of the clones does not appear; measured against another copy, unresolved V genes explain less than half of the discrepancy, and the remainder lacks a known reason. That table furnishes V, J and clone size, whereas the DNA furnished D and trimming. The sample includes 200,000 to 250,000 clones, with around 80% observed a single time. 5.5% of the sample lies in the top ten.

V lost 1 base and J lost 3 bases, and the count of bases not matched to a germline gene is 3. Via the germline V gene (reference sequence), CDR1 is LGHDT and CDR2 YNNKEL. Taken from cysteine to phenylalanine, the CDR3 has 14 residues. Only the CDR3 portion is preserved as DNA: 42 bases, with reading frame beginning at the first base. A word on this clone: Its antigen is not yet known. No much larger clone is present one base from it, and per-base qualities are unavailable.

Whole blood was collected in K2EDTA tubes by collaborating institutions according to the institutions' own protocols. For TCRbeta analysis, collaborators shipped samples in one of three forms: frozen whole blood, isolated PBMCs, or DNA extracted from either of those sample types. The clonotype originates from a woman in her seventies with acute or convalescent COVID-19. The V gene is TRBV3-1 (or the pseudogene TRBV3-2) and the J gene is TRBJ2-7; TRBD2 fits 7 bases in the junction. Material for sequencing was peripheral blood. The sequenced DNA: TGTGCCAGCAGCCAAGTCGCGGGAGTCTACGAGCAGTACTTC. Its translation reads: CASSQVAGVYEQYF.